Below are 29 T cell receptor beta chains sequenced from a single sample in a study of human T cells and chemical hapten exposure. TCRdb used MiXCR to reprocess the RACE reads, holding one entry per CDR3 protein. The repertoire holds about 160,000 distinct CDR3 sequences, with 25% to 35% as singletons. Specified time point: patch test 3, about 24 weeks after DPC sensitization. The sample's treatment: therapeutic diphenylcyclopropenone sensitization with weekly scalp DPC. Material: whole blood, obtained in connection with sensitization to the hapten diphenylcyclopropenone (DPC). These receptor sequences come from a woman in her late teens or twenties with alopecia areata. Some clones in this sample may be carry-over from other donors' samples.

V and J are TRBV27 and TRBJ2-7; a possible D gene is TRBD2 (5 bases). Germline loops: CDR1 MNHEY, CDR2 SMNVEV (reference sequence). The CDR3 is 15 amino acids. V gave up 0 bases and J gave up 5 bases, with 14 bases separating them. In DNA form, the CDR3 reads TGTGCCAGCAGTTTATCGACGGCACTAGGGCACGAGCAGTACTTC. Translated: CASSLSTALGHEQYF.

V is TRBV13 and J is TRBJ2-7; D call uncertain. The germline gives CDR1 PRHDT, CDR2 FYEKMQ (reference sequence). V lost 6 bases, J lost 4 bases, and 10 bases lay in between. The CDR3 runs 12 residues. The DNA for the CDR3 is TGTGCCAGCAGACTGGACGGGTACGAGCAGTACTTC. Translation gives CASRLDGYEQYF.

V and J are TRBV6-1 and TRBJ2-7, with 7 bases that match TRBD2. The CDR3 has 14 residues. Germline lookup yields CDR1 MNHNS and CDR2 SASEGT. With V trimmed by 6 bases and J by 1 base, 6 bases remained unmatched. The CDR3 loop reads CASRAGRGSYEQYF. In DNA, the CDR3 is TGTGCCAGCAGGGCTGGGAGGGGTTCCTACGAGCAGTACTTC.

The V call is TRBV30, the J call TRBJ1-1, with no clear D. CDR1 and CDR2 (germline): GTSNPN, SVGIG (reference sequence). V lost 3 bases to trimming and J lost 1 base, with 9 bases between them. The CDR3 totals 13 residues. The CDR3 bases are TGTGCCTGGAGATTCAGTGGGAACACTGAAGCTTTCTTT. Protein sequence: CAWRFSGNTEAFF. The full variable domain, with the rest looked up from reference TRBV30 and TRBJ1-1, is SQTIHQWPATLVQPVGSPLSLECTVEGTSNPNLYWYRQAAGRGLQLLFYSVGIGQISSEVPQNLSASRPQDRQFILSSKKLLLSDSGFYLCAWRFSGNTEAFFGQGTRLTVV.

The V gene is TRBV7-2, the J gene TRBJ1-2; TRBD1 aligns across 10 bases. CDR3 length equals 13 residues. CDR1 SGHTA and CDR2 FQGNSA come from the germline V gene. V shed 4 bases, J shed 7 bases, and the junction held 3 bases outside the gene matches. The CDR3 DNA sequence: TGTGCCAGCAGCTCGGACAGGGGGTCTGGCTACACCTTC. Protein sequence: CASSSDRGSGYTF.

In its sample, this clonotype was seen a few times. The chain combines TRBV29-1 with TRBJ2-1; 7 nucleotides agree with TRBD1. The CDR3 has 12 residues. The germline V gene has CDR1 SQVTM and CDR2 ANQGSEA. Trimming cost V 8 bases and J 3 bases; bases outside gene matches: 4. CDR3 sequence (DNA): TGCAGCCTAGACAGGGACTACAATGAGCAGTTCTTC. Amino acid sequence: CSLDRDYNEQFF.

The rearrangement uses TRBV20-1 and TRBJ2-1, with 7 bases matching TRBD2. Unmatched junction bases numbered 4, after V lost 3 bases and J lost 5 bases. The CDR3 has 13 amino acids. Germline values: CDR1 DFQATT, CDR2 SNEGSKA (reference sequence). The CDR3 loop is CSASPSGDNEQFF. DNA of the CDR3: TGCAGTGCTAGTCCTAGCGGAGACAATGAGCAGTTCTTC.

The DNA of the CDR3 is TGTGCCAGCAGCTTAGTCGGACCCAACACAGATACGCAGTATTTT. Translating it yields CASSLVGPNTDTQYF. This chain uses TRBV7-9 with TRBJ2-3, with D unclear. CDR1 and CDR2 (germline): SEHNR, FQNEAQ (reference sequence). This CDR3 region has 15 residues. V gave up 1 base and J gave up 2 bases, with 10 bases separating them.

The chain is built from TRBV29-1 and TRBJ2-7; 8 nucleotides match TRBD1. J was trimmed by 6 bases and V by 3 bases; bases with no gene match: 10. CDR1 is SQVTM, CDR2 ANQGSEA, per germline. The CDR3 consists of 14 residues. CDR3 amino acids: CSVEPAGGSPEQYF. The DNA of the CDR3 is TGCAGCGTTGAGCCGGCAGGGGGCTCCCCCGAGCAGTACTTC.

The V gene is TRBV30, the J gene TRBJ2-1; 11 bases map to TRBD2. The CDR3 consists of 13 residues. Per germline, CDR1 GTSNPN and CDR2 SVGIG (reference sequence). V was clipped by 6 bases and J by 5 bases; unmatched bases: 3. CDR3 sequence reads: CACGLAGHNEQFF. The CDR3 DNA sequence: TGTGCCTGCGGACTAGCGGGCCACAATGAGCAGTTCTTC.

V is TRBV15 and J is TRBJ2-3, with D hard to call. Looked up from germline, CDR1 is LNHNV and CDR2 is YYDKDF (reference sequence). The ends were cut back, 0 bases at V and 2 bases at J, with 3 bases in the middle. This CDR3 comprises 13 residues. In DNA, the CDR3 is TGTGCCACCAGCAGAGATTTCACAGATACGCAGTATTTT. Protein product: CATSRDFTDTQYF.

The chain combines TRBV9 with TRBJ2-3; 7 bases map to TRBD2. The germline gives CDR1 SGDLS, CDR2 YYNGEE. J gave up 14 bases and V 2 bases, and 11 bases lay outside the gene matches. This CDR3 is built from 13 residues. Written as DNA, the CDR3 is TGTGCCAGCAGCGTTAGCGGGCCCGACAGATTGTATTTT. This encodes CASSVSGPDRLYF.

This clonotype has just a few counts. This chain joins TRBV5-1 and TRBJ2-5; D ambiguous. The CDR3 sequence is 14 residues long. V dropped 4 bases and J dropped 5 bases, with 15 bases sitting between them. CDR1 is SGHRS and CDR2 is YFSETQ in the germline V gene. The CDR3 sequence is CASSGQRLSETQYF. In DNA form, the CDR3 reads TGCGCCAGCAGCGGCCAGAGATTAAGCGAGACCCAGTACTTC.

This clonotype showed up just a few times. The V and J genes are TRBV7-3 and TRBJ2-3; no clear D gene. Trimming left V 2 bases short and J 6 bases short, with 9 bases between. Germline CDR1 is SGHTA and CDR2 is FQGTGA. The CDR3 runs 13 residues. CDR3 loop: CASSLSIADTQYF. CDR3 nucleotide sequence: TGTGCCAGCAGCTTATCGATTGCGGATACGCAGTATTTT. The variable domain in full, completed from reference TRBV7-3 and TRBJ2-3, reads GAGVSQTPSNKVTEKGKYVELRCDPISGHTALYWYRQSLGQGPEFLIYFQGTGAADDSGLPNDRFFAVRPEGSVSTLKIQRTERGDSAVYLCASSLSIADTQYFGPGTRLTVL.

The CDR3 DNA reads as TGTGCCAGCAGCCCGAGACAGGGTGGAGGCTACACCTTC. Translation: CASSPRQGGGYTF. The chain combines TRBV14 with TRBJ1-2, with TRBD1 identical over 7 bases. The CDR3 has 13 amino acids. CDR1 is SGHDN and CDR2 is FVKESK in the germline V gene. The V gene end was trimmed by 4 bases and the J gene end by 8 bases; junction bases not matched to a gene: 7.

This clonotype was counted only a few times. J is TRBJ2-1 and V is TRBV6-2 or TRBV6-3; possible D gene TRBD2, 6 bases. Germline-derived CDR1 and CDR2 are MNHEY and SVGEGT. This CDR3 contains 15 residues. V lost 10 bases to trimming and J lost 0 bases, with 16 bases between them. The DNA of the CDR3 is TGTGCCACCTCACCGGGACTGAGCTCCTACAATGAGCAGTTCTTC. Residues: CATSPGLSSYNEQFF.

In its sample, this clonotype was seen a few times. The CDR3 is CASSSGTSGGLGYEQYF. CDR3 DNA: TGTGCCAGCAGCTCCGGGACTAGCGGGGGGCTAGGCTACGAGCAGTACTTC. The chain employs TRBV7-2 and TRBJ2-7; TRBD2 aligns across 15 bases. CDR1 is SGHTA and CDR2 is FQGNSA in the germline V gene. The CDR3 is 17 amino acids. J gave up 3 bases and V 4 bases, and 7 bases lay outside the gene matches.

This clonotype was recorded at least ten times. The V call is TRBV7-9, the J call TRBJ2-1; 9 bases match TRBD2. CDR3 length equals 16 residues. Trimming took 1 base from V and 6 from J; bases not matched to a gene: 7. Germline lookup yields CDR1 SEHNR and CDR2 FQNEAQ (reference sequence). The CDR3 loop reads CASSLDPGREGNEQFF. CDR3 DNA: TGTGCCAGCAGCTTAGACCCGGGGCGGGAGGGCAATGAGCAGTTCTTC.

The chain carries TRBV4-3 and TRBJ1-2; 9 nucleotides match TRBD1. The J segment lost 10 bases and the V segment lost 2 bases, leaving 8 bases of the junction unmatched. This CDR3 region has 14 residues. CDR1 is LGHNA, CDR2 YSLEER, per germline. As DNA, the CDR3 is TGCGCCAGCAGCCAACCCGGGACAGGGCTTGACTACACCTTC. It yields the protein CASSQPGTGLDYTF.

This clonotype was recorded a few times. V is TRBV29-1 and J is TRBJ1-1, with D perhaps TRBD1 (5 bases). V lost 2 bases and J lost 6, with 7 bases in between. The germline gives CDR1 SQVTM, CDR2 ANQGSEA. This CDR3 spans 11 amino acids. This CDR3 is CSVEWGSEAFF. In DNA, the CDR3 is TGCAGCGTTGAATGGGGCTCTGAAGCTTTCTTT.

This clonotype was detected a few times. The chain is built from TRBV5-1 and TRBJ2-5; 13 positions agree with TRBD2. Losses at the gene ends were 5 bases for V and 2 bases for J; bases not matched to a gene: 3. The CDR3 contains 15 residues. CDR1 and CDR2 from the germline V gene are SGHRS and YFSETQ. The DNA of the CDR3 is TGCGCCAGCAGTTCGGGACTAGCGGGACAAGAGACCCAGTACTTC. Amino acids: CASSSGLAGQETQYF.

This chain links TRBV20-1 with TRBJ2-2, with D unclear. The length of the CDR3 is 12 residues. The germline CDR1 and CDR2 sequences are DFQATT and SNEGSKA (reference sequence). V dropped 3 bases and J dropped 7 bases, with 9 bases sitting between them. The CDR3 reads CSASPQVGELFF. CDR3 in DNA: TGCAGTGCTAGCCCCCAGGTCGGGGAGCTGTTTTTT.

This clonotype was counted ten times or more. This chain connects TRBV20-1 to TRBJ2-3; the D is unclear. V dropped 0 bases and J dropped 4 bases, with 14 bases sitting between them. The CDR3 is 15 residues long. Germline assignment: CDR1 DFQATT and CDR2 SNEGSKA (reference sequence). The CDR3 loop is CSARDLKSLPDTQYF. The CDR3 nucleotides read TGCAGTGCTAGAGATTTAAAAAGTTTGCCAGATACGCAGTATTTT.

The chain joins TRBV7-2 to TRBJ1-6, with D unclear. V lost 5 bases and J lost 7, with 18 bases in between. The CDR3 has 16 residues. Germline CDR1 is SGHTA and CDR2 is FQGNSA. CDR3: CASSPSPPGVNSPLHF. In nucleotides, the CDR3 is TGTGCCAGCAGCCCCTCACCTCCAGGTGTGAATTCACCCCTCCACTTT.

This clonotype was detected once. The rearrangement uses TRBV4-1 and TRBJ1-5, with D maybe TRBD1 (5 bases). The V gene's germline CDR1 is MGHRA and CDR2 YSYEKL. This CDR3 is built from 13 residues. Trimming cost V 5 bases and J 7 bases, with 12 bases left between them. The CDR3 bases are TGCGCCAGCAGCAGAGGAGGGACCCAGCCCCAGCATTTT. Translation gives CASSRGGTQPQHF.

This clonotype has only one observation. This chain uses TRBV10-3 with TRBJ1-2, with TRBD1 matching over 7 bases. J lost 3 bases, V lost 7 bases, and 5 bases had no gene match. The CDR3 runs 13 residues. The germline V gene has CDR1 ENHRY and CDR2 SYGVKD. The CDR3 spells CAINDRVDYGYTF. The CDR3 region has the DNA TGTGCCATCAACGACAGGGTAGACTATGGCTACACCTTC.

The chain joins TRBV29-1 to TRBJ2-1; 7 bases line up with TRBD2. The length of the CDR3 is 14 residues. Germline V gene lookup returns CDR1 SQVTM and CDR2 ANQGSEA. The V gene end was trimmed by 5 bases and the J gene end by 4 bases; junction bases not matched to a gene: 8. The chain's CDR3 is CSVWGGLDYNEQFF. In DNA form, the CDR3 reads TGCAGCGTTTGGGGAGGGCTAGATTACAATGAGCAGTTCTTC.

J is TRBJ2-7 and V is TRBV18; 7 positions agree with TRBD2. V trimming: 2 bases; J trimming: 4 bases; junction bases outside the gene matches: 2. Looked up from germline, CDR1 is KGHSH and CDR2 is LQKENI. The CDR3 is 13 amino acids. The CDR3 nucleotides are TGTGCCAGCTCACCAACCGGGGGGTACGAGCAGTACTTC. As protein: CASSPTGGYEQYF.

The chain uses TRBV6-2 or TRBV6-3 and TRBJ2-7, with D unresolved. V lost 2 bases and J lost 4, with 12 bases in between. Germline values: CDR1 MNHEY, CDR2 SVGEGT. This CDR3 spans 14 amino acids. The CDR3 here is CASSYVGRTYEQYF. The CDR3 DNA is TGTGCCAGCAGTTACGTCGGCAGAACATACGAGCAGTACTTC.